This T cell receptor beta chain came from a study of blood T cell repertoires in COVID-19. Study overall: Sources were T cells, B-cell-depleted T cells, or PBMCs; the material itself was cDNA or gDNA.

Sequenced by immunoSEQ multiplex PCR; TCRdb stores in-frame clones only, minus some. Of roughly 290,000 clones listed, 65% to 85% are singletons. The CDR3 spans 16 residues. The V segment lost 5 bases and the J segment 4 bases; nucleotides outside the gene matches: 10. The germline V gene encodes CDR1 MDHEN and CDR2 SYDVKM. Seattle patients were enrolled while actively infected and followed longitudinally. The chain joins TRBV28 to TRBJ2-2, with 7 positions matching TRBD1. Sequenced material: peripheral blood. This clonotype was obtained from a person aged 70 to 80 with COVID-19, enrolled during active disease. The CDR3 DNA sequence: TGTGCCAGCAGTAGTTACCCGGGACAGCGCACCGGGGAGCTGTTTTTT. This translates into CASSSYPGQRTGELFF. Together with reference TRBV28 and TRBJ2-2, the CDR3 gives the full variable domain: DVKVTQSSRYLVKRTGEKVFLECVQDMDHENMFWYRQDPGLGLRLIYFSYDVKMKEKGDIPEGYSVSREKKERFSLILESASTNQTSMYLCASSSYPGQRTGELFFGEGSRLTVL.